Each of the 30 T cell receptor beta chains below was sequenced from the same sample in a study of blood T cell repertoires in COVID-19. Only in-frame clones appear in the TCRdb table, and some are missing; sequencing was by immunoSEQ multiplex PCR. Here the sample spans some 320,000 clones, more than 90% being singletons. Sequencing input: PBMCs or T cells enriched from blood (not recorded which). The receptors derive from a man aged 55 to 70 who had recovered from COVID-19.

V is TRBV7-9 and J is TRBJ2-7; TRBD1 matches at 9 bases. This CDR3 comprises 15 residues. J lost 5 bases, V lost 1 base, and 6 bases had no gene match. The germline V gene encodes CDR1 SEHNR and CDR2 FQNEAQ (reference sequence). This CDR3 reads CASSLEGQGSHEQYF. CDR3 nucleotides: TGTGCCAGCAGCTTAGAGGGACAGGGTTCCCACGAGCAGTACTTC.

This chain joins TRBV11-3 and TRBJ2-3; tentatively, D is TRBD2 (5 bases). Per germline, CDR1 SGHNT and CDR2 YENEEA. The CDR3 is made up of 14 amino acids. The V gene lost 5 bases and the J gene lost 6 bases, with 15 bases spanning the gap. Written as DNA, the CDR3 is TGTGCCAGCAGCAAAACTAGAATGTGGGATACGCAGTATTTT. This sequence encodes CASSKTRMWDTQYF.

In the case of this clone: Other DNA sequences in the same sample also yield this CDR3. The genes are TRBV12-3 or TRBV12-4 and TRBJ1-2; possibly TRBD1 for D (6 bases). The CDR3 length is 13 residues. V was clipped by 3 bases and J by 4 bases, with 9 bases between them. This CDR3 is CASSFRGGYGYTF. CDR3 nucleotides: TGTGCCAGCAGTTTCAGGGGCGGCTATGGCTACACCTTC.

This chain uses TRBV5-4 with TRBJ1-2, with D maybe TRBD1 (5 bases). The CDR3 extends over 13 amino acids. Germline lookup yields CDR1 SGHNT and CDR2 YYREEE (reference sequence). V gave up 0 bases and J gave up 7 bases, with 10 bases separating them. The CDR3 reads CASSLVQGGGYTF. CDR3 nucleotide sequence: TGTGCCAGCAGCTTGGTGCAGGGTGGTGGCTACACCTTC.

The chain combines TRBV23-1 with TRBJ1-2; 11 nucleotides line up with TRBD1. TRBV23-1 is reported as an ORF; its role is uncertain. V shed 4 bases and J 4 bases; nucleotides not matched to a gene: 11. This CDR3 spans 17 amino acids. The CDR3 spells CASSRPGQGEPSYGYTF. In nucleotides, the CDR3 is TGCGCCAGCAGTCGACCGGGACAGGGGGAGCCAAGCTATGGCTACACCTTC.

The gene calls are TRBV2 and TRBJ1-1; D perhaps matches TRBD1 (5 bases). The V end lost 5 bases, the J end lost 1 base, and 11 bases lay between the germline ends. Per germline, CDR1 SNHLY and CDR2 FYNNEI. This CDR3 is 14 amino acids long. In DNA, the CDR3 is TGTGCCAGCAGTCCCCTAGGACAGAACACTGAAGCTTTCTTT. It encodes CASSPLGQNTEAFF.

The chain recombines TRBV28 with TRBJ1-2; D remains unclear. This CDR3 comprises 13 residues. CDR1 and CDR2 from the germline V gene are MDHEN and SYDVKM. The V gene lost 5 bases and the J gene lost 4 bases, with 11 bases spanning the gap. This chain's CDR3 is CASSPSGSYGYTF. CDR3 nucleotides: TGTGCCAGCAGTCCCAGCGGCAGCTATGGCTACACCTTC.

This sequence joins TRBV27 and TRBJ2-7; TRBD2 matches at 10 bases. This CDR3 spans 15 amino acids. The germline gives CDR1 MNHEY, CDR2 SMNVEV (reference sequence). With 2 bases clipped from V and 3 bases from J, the junction kept 4 bases outside the gene matches. The CDR3 DNA follows: TGTGCCAGCAGTTTAATCGGGACTAGCGTCTACGAGCAGTACTTC. Encoded protein: CASSLIGTSVYEQYF.

This chain uses TRBV10-3 with TRBJ2-2; D is uncertain. CDR1 and CDR2 (germline): ENHRY, SYGVKD. The CDR3 contains 14 residues. Trimming took 2 bases from V and 1 from J, leaving 5 bases between them. CDR3 nucleotide sequence: TGTGCCATCAGTGAGCAATTGAACACCGGGGAGCTGTTTTTT. Amino acids: CAISEQLNTGELFF.

The rearrangement uses TRBV3-1 (or the pseudogene TRBV3-2) and TRBJ1-5, with no clear D. Trimming stripped 2 bases from V and 5 bases from J, with 10 bases between. Germline V gene sequence: CDR1 LGHDT, CDR2 YNNKEL (reference sequence). CDR3 length: 14 amino acids. CDR3 in DNA: TGTGCCAGCAGCCAATCCCCCGAGGATCAGCCCCAGCATTTT. Protein sequence: CASSQSPEDQPQHF.

The J gene is TRBJ2-1, the V gene TRBV30, with D tentatively TRBD1 (5 bases). Germline CDR1 and CDR2: GTSNPN and SVGIG (reference sequence). This CDR3 is 15 amino acids long. V was pared by 0 bases and J by 0 bases, with 9 bases between. As DNA, the CDR3 is TGTGCCTGGAGTGTACAGGACATCTCCTACAATGAGCAGTTCTTC. Its translation is CAWSVQDISYNEQFF.

J is TRBJ1-4 and V is TRBV6-5, with a tentative D call TRBD1 (6 bases). The CDR3 sequence is 14 residues long. V was pared by 6 bases and J by 3 bases, with 11 bases between. Looked up from germline, CDR1 is MNHEY and CDR2 is SVGAGI. This chain's CDR3 is CASRTGHSNEKLFF. DNA of the CDR3: TGTGCCAGCAGAACAGGGCATTCTAATGAAAAACTGTTTTTT.

This clone was counted a few times. CDR3 residues: CASSFRGRDGYTF. CDR3 bases: TGTGCCAGCAGTTTTAGGGGGCGGGATGGCTACACCTTC. V gene TRBV27 combines with J gene TRBJ1-2; the match to TRBD1 covers 7 bases. Germline lookup yields CDR1 MNHEY and CDR2 SMNVEV (reference sequence). Losses at the gene ends were 3 bases for V and 6 bases for J; bases not matched to a gene: 4. CDR3 length: 13 residues.

This clone was found a few times. The V and J genes are TRBV6-5 and TRBJ1-2; 7 positions match TRBD1. The germline V gene has CDR1 MNHEY and CDR2 SVGAGI. The V and J ends lost 6 bases and 8 bases, in that order; junction bases with no gene match: 9. CDR3 length equals 13 residues. CDR3 sequence (DNA): TGTGCCAGCAGACCGCCGACAGGGAGGGGCTACACCTTC. This encodes CASRPPTGRGYTF.

The chain couples TRBV29-1 to TRBJ2-1; TRBD1 matches at 9 bases. Trimming took 6 bases from V and 9 from J; bases not matched to a gene: 15. This CDR3 has 15 residues. Germline V gene sequence: CDR1 SQVTM, CDR2 ANQGSEA. The CDR3 DNA reads TGCAGCGTCCGAACCGGGACAGGGAATTTCGGTGAGCAGTTCTTC. This translates into CSVRTGTGNFGEQFF.

The chain combines TRBV4-3 with TRBJ2-2, with 7 bases aligning to TRBD1. From germline, CDR1 is LGHNA and CDR2 YSLEER. The ends lost 4 bases at V and 5 bases at J; junction bases unmatched: 13. The CDR3 length is 17 residues. CDR3 in DNA: TGCGCCAGCAGCCGGAAAGTCTACAGGGGCGGGACCGGGGAGCTGTTTTTT. This gives the protein CASSRKVYRGGTGELFF.

This chain links TRBV6-5 with TRBJ1-6, with D possibly TRBD1 on 5 matching bases. The CDR3 contains 14 residues. V was pared by 8 bases and J by 5 bases, with 13 bases between. CDR1 and CDR2 (germline): MNHEY, SVGAGI. CDR3 region: CASPMTADNSPLHF. The CDR3 nucleotides read TGTGCCAGCCCAATGACAGCAGATAATTCACCCCTCCACTTT.

This clone was seen a handful of times. The rearrangement uses TRBV7-2 and TRBJ1-2; 8 bases are shared with TRBD1. The CDR3 consists of 14 residues. Germline CDR1 is SGHTA and CDR2 is FQGNSA. The V gene end was trimmed by 4 bases and the J gene end by 7 bases; junction bases not matched to a gene: 8. DNA of the CDR3: TGTGCCAGCAGCTCCAAGGACAGGGTATTTGGCTACACCTTC. Translated, it gives CASSSKDRVFGYTF.

The V gene is TRBV7-6, the J gene TRBJ2-7, with 10 bases fitting TRBD2. V gave up 4 bases and J gave up 2 bases; unmatched junction bases: 5. From germline, CDR1 is SGHVS and CDR2 FNYEAQ. The CDR3 loop spans 15 amino acids. CDR3 sequence: CASSSGLAATYEQYF. DNA for the CDR3: TGTGCCAGCAGCTCCGGACTAGCGGCAACCTACGAGCAGTACTTC.

This chain uses TRBV4-3 with TRBJ1-4; D is unresolved. V lost 5 bases and J 8 bases, leaving 15 bases between the germline ends. This CDR3 is 14 amino acids long. The germline CDR1 and CDR2 sequences are LGHNA and YSLEER. CDR3 in DNA: TGCGCCAGCAGCTTCCAGCTCAAGAGGGAAAAACTGTTTTTT. Translated, it gives CASSFQLKREKLFF.

The chain combines TRBV6-5 with TRBJ2-5; the D gene is possibly TRBD2 (6 bases). The CDR3 is 15 residues long. CDR1 is MNHEY, CDR2 SVGAGI, per germline. The V end was cut by 6 bases, the J end by 0 bases, with 14 bases between. In DNA, the CDR3 is TGTGCCAGCAGGGGTCTGGCGGGGAACCAAGAGACCCAGTACTTC. It is translated as CASRGLAGNQETQYF.

This chain connects TRBV2 to TRBJ1-5; 8 bases are a match to TRBD1. The CDR3 contains 14 residues. The V and J ends lost 8 bases and 3 bases, in that order; junction bases with no gene match: 6. Germline V gene sequence: CDR1 SNHLY, CDR2 FYNNEI. The CDR3: CASCDRGSNQPQHF. CDR3 sequence (DNA): TGTGCCAGCTGCGACAGGGGTTCCAATCAGCCCCAGCATTTT.

J is TRBJ2-5 and V is TRBV11-3; TRBD1 agrees at 9 bases. This CDR3 comprises 17 residues. CDR1 is SGHNT and CDR2 is YENEEA in the germline V gene. V lost 4 bases, J lost 3 bases, and 12 bases stayed unmatched. The CDR3 sequence is CASSYPPQDRGKETQYF. CDR3 nucleotide sequence: TGTGCCAGCAGCTACCCCCCCCAGGACAGGGGAAAAGAGACCCAGTACTTC. The variable domain in full, completed from reference TRBV11-3 and TRBJ2-5, reads EAGVVQSPRYKIIEKKQPVAFWCNPISGHNTLYWYLQNLGQGPELLIRYENEEAVDDSQLPKDRFSAERLKGVDSTLKIQPAELGDSAVYLCASSYPPQDRGKETQYFGPGTRLLVL.

The chain uses TRBV12-3 or TRBV12-4 and TRBJ1-2; 7 bases are shared with TRBD1. CDR3 length equals 13 residues. Losses at the gene ends were 6 bases for V and 6 bases for J; bases not matched to a gene: 7. CDR3 DNA: TGTGCCAGCAGCCCTGGGACAGCCCATGGCTACACCTTC. Residues: CASSPGTAHGYTF.

This chain links TRBV5-5 with TRBJ1-1; weak D call: TRBD1 (5 bases). The germline CDR1 and CDR2 sequences are SGHKS and YYEKEE (reference sequence). Trimming pared 4 bases from V and 5 bases from J, leaving 18 bases between. The CDR3 contains 15 residues. DNA of the CDR3: TGTGCCAGCAGCCGTTGGCAGGGTGGCCGAACTGAAGCTTTCTTT. It yields the protein CASSRWQGGRTEAFF.

The CDR3: CASSLGLGGRTPDTQYF. CDR3 nucleotides: TGTGCCAGCAGCTTGGGCCTGGGGGGACGGACGCCAGATACGCAGTATTTT. The chain employs TRBV7-6 and TRBJ2-3; possibly TRBD2 for D (6 bases). The CDR3 contains 17 residues. V was trimmed by 3 bases and J by 4 bases, leaving 20 bases between them. Germline lookup yields CDR1 SGHVS and CDR2 FNYEAQ.

This chain's CDR3 is CASNLGSTGLGPLHF. CDR3 nucleotide sequence: TGTGCCAGCAACCTGGGCTCGACAGGGTTGGGACCCCTCCACTTT. This sequence joins TRBV6-6 and TRBJ1-6, with 7 bases fitting TRBD1. Losses at the gene ends were 7 bases for V and 12 bases for J; bases not matched to a gene: 15. The CDR3 runs 15 residues. Germline V gene sequence: CDR1 MNHNY, CDR2 SVGAGI (reference sequence).

The chain recombines TRBV18 with TRBJ2-1; TRBD2 aligns across 9 bases. Germline loops: CDR1 KGHSH, CDR2 LQKENI. There are 16 residues in the CDR3. Germline trimming cut 0 bases from V and 8 bases from J; bases unmatched to any gene: 8. The CDR3 DNA is TGTGCCAGCTCACCACCGGGACTAGCCTTTGTCGATGAGCAGTTCTTC. Encoded protein: CASSPPGLAFVDEQFF. Full variable domain (outside the CDR3, taken from reference TRBV18 and TRBJ2-1): NAGVMQNPRHLVRRRGQEARLRCSPMKGHSHVYWYRQLPEEGLKFMVYLQKENIIDESGMPKERFSAEFPKEGPSILRIQQVVRGDSAAYFCASSPPGLAFVDEQFFGPGTRLTVL.

V is TRBV28 and J is TRBJ1-6, with D possibly being TRBD1 (5 bases). The V gene lost 3 bases and the J gene lost 7 bases, with 13 bases spanning the gap. CDR3 size: 15 residues. From germline, CDR1 is MDHEN and CDR2 SYDVKM. CDR3 DNA: TGTGCCAGCAGTTTCGGAGGGGCTGGCAATTCACCCCTCCACTTT. Encoded protein: CASSFGGAGNSPLHF.

V is TRBV11-2 and J is TRBJ1-2; D may be TRBD1 (5 bases). This CDR3 has 13 amino acids. Germline values: CDR1 SGHAT, CDR2 FQNNGV. Trimming removed 2 bases from V and 6 bases from J, with 10 bases in between. This chain's CDR3 is CASSLLRADGYTF. CDR3 in DNA: TGTGCCAGCAGCTTACTCAGGGCCGATGGCTACACCTTC.